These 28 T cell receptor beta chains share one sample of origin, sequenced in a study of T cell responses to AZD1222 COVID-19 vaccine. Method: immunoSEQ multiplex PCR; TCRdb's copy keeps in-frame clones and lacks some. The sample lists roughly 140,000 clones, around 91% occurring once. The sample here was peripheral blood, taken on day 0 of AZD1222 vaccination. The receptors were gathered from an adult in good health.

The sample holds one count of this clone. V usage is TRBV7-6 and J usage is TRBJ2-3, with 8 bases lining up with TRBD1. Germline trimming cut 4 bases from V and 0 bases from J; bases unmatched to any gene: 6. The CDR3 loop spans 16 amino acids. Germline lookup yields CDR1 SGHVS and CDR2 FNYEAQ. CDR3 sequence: CASSSWTGTSTDTQYF. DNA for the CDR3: TGTGCCAGCAGCTCTTGGACAGGGACTAGCACAGATACGCAGTATTTT.

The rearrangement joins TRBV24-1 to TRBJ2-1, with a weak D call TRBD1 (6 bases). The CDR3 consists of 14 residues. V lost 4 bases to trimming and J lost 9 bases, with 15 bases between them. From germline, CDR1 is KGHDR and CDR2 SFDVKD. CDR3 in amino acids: CATSDPGHKGEQFF. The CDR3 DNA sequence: TGTGCCACCAGTGACCCGGGACATAAGGGTGAGCAGTTCTTC.

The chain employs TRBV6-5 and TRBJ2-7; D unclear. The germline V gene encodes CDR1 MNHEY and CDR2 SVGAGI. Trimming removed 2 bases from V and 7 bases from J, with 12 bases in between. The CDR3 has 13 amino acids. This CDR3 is CASSYTSLREQYF. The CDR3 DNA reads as TGTGCCAGCAGTTACACCTCATTGCGAGAGCAGTACTTC.

The CDR3, as DNA: TGTGCCAGCGGCCGCAGTGTTGGTTACGAAAAACTGTTTTTT. This codes for CASGRSVGYEKLFF. The gene calls are TRBV6-5 and TRBJ1-4; the D is unclear. From germline, CDR1 is MNHEY and CDR2 SVGAGI. The length of the CDR3 is 14 residues. V was cut by 8 bases and J by 8 bases, with 18 bases left in between.

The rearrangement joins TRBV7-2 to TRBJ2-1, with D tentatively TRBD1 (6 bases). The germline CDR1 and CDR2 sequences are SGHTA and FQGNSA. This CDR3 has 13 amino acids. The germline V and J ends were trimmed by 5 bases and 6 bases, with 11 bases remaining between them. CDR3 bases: TGTGCCAGCAGCCCAAGGGGGAGCAATGAGCAGTTCTTC. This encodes CASSPRGSNEQFF.

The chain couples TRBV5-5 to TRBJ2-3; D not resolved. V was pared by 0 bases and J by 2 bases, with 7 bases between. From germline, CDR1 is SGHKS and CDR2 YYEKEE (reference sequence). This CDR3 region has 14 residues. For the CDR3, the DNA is TGTGCCAGCAGCTTGGGGTTAGTCACAGATACGCAGTATTTT. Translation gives CASSLGLVTDTQYF.

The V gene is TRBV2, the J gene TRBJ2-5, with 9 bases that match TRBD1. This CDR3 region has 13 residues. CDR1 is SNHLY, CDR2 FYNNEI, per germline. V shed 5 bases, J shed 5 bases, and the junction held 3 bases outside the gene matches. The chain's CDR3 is CASSRDREETQYF. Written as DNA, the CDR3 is TGTGCCAGCAGTCGGGACAGGGAGGAGACCCAGTACTTC. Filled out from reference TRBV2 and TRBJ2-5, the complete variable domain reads EPEVTQTPSHQVTQMGQEVILRCVPISNHLYFYWYRQILGQKVEFLVSFYNNEISEKSEIFDDQFSVERPDGSNFTLKIRSTKLEDSAMYFCASSRDREETQYFGPGTRLLVL.

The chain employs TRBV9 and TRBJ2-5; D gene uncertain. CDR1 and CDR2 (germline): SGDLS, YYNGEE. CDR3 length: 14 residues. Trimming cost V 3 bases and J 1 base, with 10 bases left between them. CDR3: CASSAQLFQETQYF. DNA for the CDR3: TGTGCCAGCAGCGCACAATTATTCCAAGAGACCCAGTACTTC.

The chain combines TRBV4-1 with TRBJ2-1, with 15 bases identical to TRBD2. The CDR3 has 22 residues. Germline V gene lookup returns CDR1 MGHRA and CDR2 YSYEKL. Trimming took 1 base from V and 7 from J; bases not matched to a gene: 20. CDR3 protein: CASSQAPHGLAGGPITGNEQFF. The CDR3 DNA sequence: TGCGCCAGCAGCCAAGCCCCCCATGGACTAGCGGGAGGGCCGATTACCGGTAATGAGCAGTTCTTC.

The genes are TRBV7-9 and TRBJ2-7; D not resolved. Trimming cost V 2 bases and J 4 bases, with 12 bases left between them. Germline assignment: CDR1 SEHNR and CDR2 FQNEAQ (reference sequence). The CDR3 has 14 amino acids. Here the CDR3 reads CASSLYSVGYEQYF. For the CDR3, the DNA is TGTGCCAGCAGCTTATATTCGGTGGGATACGAGCAGTACTTC.

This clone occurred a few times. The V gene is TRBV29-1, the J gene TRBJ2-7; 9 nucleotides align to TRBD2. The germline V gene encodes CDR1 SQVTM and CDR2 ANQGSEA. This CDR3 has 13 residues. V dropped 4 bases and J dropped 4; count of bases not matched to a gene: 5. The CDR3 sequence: CSVAAGGRYEQYF. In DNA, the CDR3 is TGCAGCGTTGCAGCGGGGGGTAGGTACGAGCAGTACTTC.

CDR3: CATGGGGTQETQYF. The CDR3 DNA reads TGTGCCACCGGGGGTGGAGGAACACAAGAGACCCAGTACTTC. V gene TRBV10-3 combines with J gene TRBJ2-5; maybe TRBD2 (6 bases). The ends were cut back, 10 bases at V and 2 bases at J, with 17 bases in the middle. The CDR3 length is 14 residues. The germline CDR1 and CDR2 sequences are ENHRY and SYGVKD.

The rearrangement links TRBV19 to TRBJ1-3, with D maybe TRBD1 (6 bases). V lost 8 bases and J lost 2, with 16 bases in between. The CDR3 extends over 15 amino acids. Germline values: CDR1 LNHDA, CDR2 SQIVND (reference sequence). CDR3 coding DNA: TGTGCCAGTTCGACAGGCCGTGATACTGGAAACACCATATATTTT. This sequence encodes CASSTGRDTGNTIYF.

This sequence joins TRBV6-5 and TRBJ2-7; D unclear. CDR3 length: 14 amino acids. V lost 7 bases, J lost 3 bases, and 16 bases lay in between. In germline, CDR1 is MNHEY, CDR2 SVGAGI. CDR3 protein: CASTPGATIYEQYF. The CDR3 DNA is TGTGCCAGCACCCCCGGAGCTACAATCTACGAGCAGTACTTC.

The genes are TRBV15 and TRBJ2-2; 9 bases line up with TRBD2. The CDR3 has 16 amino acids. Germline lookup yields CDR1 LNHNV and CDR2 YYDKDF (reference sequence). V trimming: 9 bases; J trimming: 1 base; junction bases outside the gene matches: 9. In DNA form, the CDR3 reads TGTGCCACACCGGCAATAGCGGGGGTGAACACCGGGGAGCTGTTTTTT. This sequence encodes CATPAIAGVNTGELFF.

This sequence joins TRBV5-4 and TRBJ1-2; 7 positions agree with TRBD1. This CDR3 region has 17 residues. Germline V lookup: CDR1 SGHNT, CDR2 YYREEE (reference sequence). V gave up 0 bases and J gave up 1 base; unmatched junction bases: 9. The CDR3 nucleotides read TGTGCCAGCAGCTTGGACCTTCCGGGACAGAATAACTATGGCTACACCTTC. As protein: CASSLDLPGQNNYGYTF. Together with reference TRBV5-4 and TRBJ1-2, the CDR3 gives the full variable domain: ETGVTQSPTHLIKTRGQQVTLRCSSQSGHNTVSWYQQALGQGPQFIFQYYREEENGRGNFPPRFSGLQFPNYSSELNVNALELDDSALYLCASSLDLPGQNNYGYTFGSGTRLTVV.

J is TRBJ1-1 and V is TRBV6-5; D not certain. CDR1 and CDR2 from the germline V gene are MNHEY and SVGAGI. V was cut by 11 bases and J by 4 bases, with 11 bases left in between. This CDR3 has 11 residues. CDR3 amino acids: CAVGGSTEAFF. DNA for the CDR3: TGTGCCGTCGGCGGGAGCACTGAAGCTTTCTTT.

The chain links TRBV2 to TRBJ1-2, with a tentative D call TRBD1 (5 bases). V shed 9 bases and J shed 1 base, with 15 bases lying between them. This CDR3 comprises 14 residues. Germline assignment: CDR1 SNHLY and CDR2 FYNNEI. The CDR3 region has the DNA TGTGCCAGAAGATTTGGGACGGTTAACTATGGCTACACCTTC. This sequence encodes CARRFGTVNYGYTF.

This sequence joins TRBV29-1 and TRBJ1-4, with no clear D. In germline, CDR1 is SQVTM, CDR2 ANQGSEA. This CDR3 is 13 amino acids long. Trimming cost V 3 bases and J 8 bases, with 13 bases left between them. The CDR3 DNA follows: TGCAGCGTTGAGGCAGAAGAGGACGAAAAACTGTTTTTT. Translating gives CSVEAEEDEKLFF.

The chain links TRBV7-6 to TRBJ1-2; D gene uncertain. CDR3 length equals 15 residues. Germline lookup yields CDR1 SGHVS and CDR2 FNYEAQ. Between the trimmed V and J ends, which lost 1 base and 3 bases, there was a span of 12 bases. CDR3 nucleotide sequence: TGTGCCAGCAGCTTAGAGGCCTCTCGGGACTATGGCTACACCTTC. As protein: CASSLEASRDYGYTF.

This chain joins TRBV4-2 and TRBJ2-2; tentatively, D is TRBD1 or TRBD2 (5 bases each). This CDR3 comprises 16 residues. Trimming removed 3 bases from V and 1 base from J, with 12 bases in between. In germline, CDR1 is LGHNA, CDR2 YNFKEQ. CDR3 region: CASSHAGTQNTGELFF. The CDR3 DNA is TGTGCCAGCAGCCACGCCGGGACCCAGAACACCGGGGAGCTGTTTTTT.

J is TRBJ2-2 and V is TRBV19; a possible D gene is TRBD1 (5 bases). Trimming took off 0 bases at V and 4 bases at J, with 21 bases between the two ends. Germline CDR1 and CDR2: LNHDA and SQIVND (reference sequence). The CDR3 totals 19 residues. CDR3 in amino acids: CASSIEGQVGVSGTGELFF. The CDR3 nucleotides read TGTGCCAGTAGTATAGAGGGGCAGGTTGGGGTTTCGGGCACCGGGGAGCTGTTTTTT.

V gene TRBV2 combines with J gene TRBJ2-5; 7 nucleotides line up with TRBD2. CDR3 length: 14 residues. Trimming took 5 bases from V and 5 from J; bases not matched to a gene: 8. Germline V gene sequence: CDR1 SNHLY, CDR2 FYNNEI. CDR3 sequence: CASSMRLGGETQYF. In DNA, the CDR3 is TGTGCCAGCAGTATGAGACTGGGGGGGGAGACCCAGTACTTC.

This CDR3 is CASSPNWAHASPLHF. The CDR3 DNA sequence: TGTGCCAGCAGCCCAAATTGGGCCCACGCTTCACCCCTCCACTTT. The chain employs TRBV7-8 and TRBJ1-6; D ambiguous. The germline V and J ends were trimmed by 5 bases and 9 bases, with 17 bases remaining between them. CDR1 is SGHVS, CDR2 FQNEAQ, per germline. The CDR3 totals 15 residues.

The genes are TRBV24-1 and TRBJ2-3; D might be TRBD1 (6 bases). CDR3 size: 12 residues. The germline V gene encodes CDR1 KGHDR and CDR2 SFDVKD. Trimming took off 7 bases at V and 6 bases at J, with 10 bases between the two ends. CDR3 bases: TGTGCCACCAGGGGGGCAGGGGATACGCAGTATTTT. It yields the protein CATRGAGDTQYF.

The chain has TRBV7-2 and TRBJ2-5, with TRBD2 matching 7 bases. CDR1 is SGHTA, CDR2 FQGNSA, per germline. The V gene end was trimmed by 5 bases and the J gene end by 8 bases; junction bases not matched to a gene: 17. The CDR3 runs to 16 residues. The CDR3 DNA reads TGTGCCAGCAGCCCTAGGATGGTGGCGGGGGTGGAAACCCAGTACTTC. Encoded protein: CASSPRMVAGVETQYF. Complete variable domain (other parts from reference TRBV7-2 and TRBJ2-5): GAGVSQSPSNKVTEKGKDVELRCDPISGHTALYWYRQSLGQGLEFLIYFQGNSAPDKSGLPSDRFSAERTGGSVSTLTIQRTQQEDSAVYLCASSPRMVAGVETQYFGPGTRLLVL.

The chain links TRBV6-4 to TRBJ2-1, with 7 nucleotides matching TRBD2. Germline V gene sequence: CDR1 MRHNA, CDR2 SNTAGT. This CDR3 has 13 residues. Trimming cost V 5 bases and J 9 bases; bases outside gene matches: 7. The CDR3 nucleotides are TGTGCCAGCAGTCCGGGAGGAGCCGGTGAGCAGTTCTTC. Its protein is CASSPGGAGEQFF.

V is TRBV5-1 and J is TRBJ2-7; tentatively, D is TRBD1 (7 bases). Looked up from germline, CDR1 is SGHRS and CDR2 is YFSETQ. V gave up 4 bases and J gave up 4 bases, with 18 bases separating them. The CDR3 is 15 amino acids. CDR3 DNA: TGCGCCAGCAGCACAGGGGACGGAGGGATTTACGAGCAGTACTTC. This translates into CASSTGDGGIYEQYF.